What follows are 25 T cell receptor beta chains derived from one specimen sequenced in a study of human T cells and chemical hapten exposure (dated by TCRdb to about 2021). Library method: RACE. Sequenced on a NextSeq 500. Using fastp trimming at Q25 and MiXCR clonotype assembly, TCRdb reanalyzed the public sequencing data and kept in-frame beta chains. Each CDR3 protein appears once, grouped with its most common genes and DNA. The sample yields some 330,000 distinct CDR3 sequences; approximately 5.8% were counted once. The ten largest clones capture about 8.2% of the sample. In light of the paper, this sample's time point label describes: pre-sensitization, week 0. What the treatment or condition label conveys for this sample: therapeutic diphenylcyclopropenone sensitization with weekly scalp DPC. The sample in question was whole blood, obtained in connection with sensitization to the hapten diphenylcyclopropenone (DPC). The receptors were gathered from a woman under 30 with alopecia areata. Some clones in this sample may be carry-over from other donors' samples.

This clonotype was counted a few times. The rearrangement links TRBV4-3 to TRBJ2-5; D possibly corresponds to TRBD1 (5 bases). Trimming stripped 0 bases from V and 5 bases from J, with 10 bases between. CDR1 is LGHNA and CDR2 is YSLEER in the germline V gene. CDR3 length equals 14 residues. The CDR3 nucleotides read TGCGCCAGCAGCCAAGAACAGGCGTCGGAGACCCAGTACTTC. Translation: CASSQEQASETQYF.

This chain's CDR3 is CASSFRQVSYNEQFF. Written as DNA, the CDR3 is TGTGCCAGCAGTTTCAGGCAGGTTTCCTACAATGAGCAGTTCTTC. The V and J genes are TRBV12-3 or TRBV12-4 and TRBJ2-1; D is unclear. V was cut by 3 bases and J by 1 base, with 10 bases left in between. The length of the CDR3 is 15 residues.

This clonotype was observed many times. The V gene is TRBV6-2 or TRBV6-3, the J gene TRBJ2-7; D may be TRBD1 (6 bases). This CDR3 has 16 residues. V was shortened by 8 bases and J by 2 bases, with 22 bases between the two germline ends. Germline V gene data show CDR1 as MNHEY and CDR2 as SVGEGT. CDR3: CASESPYWTEAYEQYF. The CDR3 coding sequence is TGTGCCAGCGAGTCTCCCTACTGGACAGAGGCCTACGAGCAGTACTTC.

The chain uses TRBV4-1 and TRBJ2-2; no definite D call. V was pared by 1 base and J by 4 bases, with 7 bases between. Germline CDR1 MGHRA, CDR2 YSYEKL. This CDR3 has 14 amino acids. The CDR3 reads CASSQGEITGELFF. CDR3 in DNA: TGCGCCAGCAGCCAAGGGGAAATCACCGGGGAGCTGTTTTTT.

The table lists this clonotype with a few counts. In DNA, the CDR3 is TGTGCCAGCTCACCCAGGGAGGTCGGGGAGGGGACTGAAGCTTTCTTT. Amino acids: CASSPREVGEGTEAFF. V usage is TRBV18 and J usage is TRBJ1-1; D might be TRBD1 (5 bases). This CDR3 has 16 residues. CDR1 is KGHSH, CDR2 LQKENI, per germline. The V and J ends lost 3 bases and 5 bases respectively, with 19 bases between them.

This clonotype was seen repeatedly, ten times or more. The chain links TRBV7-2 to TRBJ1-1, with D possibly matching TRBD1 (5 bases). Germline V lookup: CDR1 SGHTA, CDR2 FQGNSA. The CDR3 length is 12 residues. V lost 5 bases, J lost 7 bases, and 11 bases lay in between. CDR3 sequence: CASSPDMVEAFF. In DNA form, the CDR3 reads TGTGCCAGCAGCCCGGACATGGTTGAAGCTTTCTTT.

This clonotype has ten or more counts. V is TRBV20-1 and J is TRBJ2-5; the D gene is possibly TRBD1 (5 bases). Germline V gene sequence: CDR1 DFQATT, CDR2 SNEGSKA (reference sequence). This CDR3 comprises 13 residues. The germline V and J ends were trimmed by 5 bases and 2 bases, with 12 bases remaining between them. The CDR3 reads CSAPLGQQETQYF. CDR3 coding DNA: TGCAGTGCTCCACTGGGGCAGCAAGAGACCCAGTACTTC.

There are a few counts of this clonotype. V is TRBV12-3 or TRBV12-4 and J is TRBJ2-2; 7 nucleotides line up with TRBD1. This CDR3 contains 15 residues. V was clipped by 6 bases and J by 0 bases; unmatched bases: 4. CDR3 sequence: CASRLGQPNTGELFF. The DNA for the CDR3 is TGTGCCAGCAGGTTGGGACAGCCGAACACCGGGGAGCTGTTTTTT.

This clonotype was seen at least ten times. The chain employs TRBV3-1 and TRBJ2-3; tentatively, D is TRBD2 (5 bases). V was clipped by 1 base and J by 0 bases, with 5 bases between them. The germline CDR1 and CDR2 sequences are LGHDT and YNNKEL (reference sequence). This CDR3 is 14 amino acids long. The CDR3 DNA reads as TGTGCCAGCAGCCAAGGGACTAGCACAGATACGCAGTATTTT. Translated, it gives CASSQGTSTDTQYF.

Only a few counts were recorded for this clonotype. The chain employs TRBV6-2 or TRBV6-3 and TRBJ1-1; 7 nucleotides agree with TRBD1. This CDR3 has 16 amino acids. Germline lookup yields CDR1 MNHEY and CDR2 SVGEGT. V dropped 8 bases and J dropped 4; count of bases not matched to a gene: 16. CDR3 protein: CASQRPTTGYGTEAFF. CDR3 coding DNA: TGTGCCAGCCAACGACCGACGACAGGGTATGGCACTGAAGCTTTCTTT.

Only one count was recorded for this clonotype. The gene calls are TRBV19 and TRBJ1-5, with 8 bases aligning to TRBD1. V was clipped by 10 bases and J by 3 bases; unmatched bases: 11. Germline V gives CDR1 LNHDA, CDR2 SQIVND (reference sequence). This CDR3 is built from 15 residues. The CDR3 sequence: CATKNLDRVNQPQHF. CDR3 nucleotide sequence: TGTGCCACCAAAAATCTGGACAGGGTCAATCAGCCCCAGCATTTT.

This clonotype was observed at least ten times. In DNA form, the CDR3 reads TGTGCCAGCAGGAACCGTATGGACACCTTC. Encoded protein: CASRNRMDTF. The chain uses TRBV6-1 and TRBJ1-2, with D hard to call. This CDR3 comprises 10 residues. The V end was cut by 6 bases, the J end by 12 bases, with 11 bases between. Germline V gene lookup returns CDR1 MNHNS and CDR2 SASEGT.

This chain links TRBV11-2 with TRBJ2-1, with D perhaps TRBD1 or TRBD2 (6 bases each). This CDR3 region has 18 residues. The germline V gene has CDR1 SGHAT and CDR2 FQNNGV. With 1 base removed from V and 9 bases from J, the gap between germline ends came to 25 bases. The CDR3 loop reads CASSLVEGGRDLHGEQFF. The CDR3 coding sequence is TGTGCCAGCAGCTTAGTCGAGGGGGGCAGGGATTTACATGGTGAGCAGTTCTTC.

The CDR3, as DNA: TGCAGTGCTAGAGATGGGTCTAGCGGGGGGCGGCAAGAGACCCAGTACTTC. This codes for CSARDGSSGGRQETQYF. The V and J genes are TRBV20-1 and TRBJ2-5; 11 positions match TRBD2. In germline, CDR1 is DFQATT, CDR2 SNEGSKA (reference sequence). The ends lost 0 bases at V and 2 bases at J; junction bases unmatched: 8. This CDR3 is built from 17 residues.

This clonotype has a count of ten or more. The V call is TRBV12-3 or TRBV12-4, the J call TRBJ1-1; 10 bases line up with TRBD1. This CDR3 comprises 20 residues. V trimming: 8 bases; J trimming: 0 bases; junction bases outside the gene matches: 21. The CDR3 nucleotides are TGTGCCAGCGGATACCGGGACAGGGGTGTCGGGGCGTACATGAACACTGAAGCTTTCTTT. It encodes CASGYRDRGVGAYMNTEAFF.

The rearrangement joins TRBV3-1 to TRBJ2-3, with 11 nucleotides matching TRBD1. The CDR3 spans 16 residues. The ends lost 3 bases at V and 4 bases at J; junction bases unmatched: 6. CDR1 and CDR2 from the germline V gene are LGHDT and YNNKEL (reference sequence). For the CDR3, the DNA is TGTGCCAGCAGCCAGGCCGGGGACAGGGGGGCAGATACGCAGTATTTT. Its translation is CASSQAGDRGADTQYF.

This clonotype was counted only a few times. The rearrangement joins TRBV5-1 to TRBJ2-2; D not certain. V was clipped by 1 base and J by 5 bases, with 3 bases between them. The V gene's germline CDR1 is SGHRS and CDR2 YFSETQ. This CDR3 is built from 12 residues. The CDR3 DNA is TGCGCCAGCAGCTTGAAAACCGGGGAGCTGTTTTTT. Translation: CASSLKTGELFF.

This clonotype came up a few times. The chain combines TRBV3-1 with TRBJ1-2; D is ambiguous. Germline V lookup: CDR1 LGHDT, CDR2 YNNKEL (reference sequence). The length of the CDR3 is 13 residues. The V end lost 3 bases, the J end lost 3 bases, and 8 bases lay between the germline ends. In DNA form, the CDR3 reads TGTGCCAGCAGCCAGGGCGGCTACTATGGCTACACCTTC. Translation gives CASSQGGYYGYTF.

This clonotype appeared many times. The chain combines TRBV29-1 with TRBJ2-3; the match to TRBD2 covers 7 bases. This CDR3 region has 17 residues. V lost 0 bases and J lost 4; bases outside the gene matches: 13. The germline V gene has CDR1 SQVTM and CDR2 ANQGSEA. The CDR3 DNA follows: TGCAGCGTTGAAGATCTCCTAGACAGCGGGGTCGCAGATACGCAGTATTTT. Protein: CSVEDLLDSGVADTQYF.

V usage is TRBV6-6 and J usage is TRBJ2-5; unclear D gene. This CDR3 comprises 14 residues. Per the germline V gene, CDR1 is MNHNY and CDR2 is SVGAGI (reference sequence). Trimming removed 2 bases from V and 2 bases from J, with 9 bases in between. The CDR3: CASSYRVGQETQYF. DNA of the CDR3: TGTGCCAGCAGTTACAGGGTCGGGCAAGAGACCCAGTACTTC.

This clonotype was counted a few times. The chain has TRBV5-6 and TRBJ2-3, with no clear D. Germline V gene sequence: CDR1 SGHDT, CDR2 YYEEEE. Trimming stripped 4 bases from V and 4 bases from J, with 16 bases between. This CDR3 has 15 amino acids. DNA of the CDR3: TGTGCCAGCAGCCTCTTATCACGGTCGGCAGATACGCAGTATTTT. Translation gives CASSLLSRSADTQYF.

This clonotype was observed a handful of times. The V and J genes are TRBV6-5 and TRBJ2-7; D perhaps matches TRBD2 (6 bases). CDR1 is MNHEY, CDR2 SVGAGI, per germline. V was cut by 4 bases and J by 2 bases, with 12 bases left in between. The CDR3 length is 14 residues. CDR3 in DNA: TGTGCCAGCAGTTCGGAGGGAGGACCCTACGAGCAGTACTTC. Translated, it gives CASSSEGGPYEQYF.

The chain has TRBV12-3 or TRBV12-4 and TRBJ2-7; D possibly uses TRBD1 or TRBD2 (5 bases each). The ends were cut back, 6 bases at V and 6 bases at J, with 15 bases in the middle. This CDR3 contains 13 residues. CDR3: CASSLGTGGEQYF. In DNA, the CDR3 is TGTGCCAGCAGCCTAGGGACCGGCGGCGAGCAGTACTTC.

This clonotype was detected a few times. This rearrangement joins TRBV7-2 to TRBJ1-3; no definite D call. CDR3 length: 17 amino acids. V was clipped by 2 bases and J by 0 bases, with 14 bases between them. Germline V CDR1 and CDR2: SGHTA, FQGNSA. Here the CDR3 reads CASSLNRQASSGNTIYF. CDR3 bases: TGTGCCAGCAGCTTAAACCGGCAGGCTAGCTCTGGAAACACCATATATTTT. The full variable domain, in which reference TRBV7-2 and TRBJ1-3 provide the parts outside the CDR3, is GAGVSQSPSNKVTEKGKDVELRCDPISGHTALYWYRQSLGQGLEFLIYFQGNSAPDKSGLPSDRFSAERTGGSVSTLTIQRTQQEDSAVYLCASSLNRQASSGNTIYFGEGSWLTVV.

CDR3 sequence reads: CARKGPQGPYEQYF. The CDR3 nucleotides are TGTGCCAGGAAGGGGCCCCAGGGACCCTACGAGCAGTACTTC. The J gene is TRBJ2-7, the V gene TRBV6-6, with D perhaps matching TRBD1 or TRBD2 (5 bases each). This CDR3 region has 14 residues. Trimming stripped 9 bases from V and 2 bases from J, with 17 bases between. CDR1 is MNHNY and CDR2 is SVGAGI in the germline V gene (reference sequence).